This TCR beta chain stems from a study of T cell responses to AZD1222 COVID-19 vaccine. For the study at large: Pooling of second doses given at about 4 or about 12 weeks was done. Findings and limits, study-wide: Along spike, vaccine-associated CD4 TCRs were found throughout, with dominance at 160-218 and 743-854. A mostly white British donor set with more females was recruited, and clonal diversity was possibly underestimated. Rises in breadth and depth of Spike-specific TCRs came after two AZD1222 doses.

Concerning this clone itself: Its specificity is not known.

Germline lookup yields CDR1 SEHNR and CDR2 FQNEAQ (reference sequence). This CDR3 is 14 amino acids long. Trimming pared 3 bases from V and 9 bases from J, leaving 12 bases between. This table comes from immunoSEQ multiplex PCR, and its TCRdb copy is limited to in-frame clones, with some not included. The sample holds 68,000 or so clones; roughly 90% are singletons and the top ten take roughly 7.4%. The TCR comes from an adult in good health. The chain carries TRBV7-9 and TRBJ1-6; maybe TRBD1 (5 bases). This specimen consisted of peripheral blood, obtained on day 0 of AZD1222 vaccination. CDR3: CASSFDPGRSPLHF. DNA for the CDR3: TGTGCCAGCAGCTTCGACCCAGGGCGTTCACCCCTCCACTTT.